One sample yielded the 17 T cell receptor beta chains listed below, sequenced in a study of T cells in Graves' hyperthyroidism and ophthalmopathy. Using RNA transcripts as the source, TCR beta CDR3 regions were amplified. The HTBI primer set was used in a first-round RT-PCR of the TCR CDR3. Each CDR3 protein gets one entry after TCRdb re-called the multiplex PCR reads with MiXCR. Of roughly 700,000 distinct CDR3 sequences in the sample, approximately 40% were seen once. The sequenced material came from blood. The receptors come from a woman aged 40 to 49 with Graves' hyperthyroidism.

This sequence joins TRBV6-5 and TRBJ1-1; D gene uncertain. The V end lost 7 bases, the J end lost 1 base, and 16 bases lay between the germline ends. The CDR3 extends over 15 amino acids. The germline CDR1 and CDR2 sequences are MNHEY and SVGAGI. The CDR3 DNA follows: TGTGCCAGCACCCGAGCCGCCGCATCGAACACTGAAGCTTTCTTT. Encoded protein: CASTRAAASNTEAFF.

This clonotype was counted ten times or more. This sequence joins TRBV29-1 and TRBJ1-4; D not certain. This CDR3 region has 14 residues. From germline, CDR1 is SQVTM and CDR2 ANQGSEA. The ends were cut back, 4 bases at V and 0 bases at J, with 9 bases in the middle. As DNA, the CDR3 is TGCAGCGTTGCGTCTGGCCCAACTAATGAAAAACTGTTTTTT. Amino acid sequence: CSVASGPTNEKLFF.

There are many counts of this clonotype. V gene TRBV7-2 combines with J gene TRBJ2-7; D unresolved. CDR1 is SGHTA, CDR2 FQGNSA, per germline. V was clipped by 2 bases and J by 2 bases, with 4 bases between them. The CDR3 loop spans 12 amino acids. The CDR3 bases are TGTGCCAGCAGCTTAAAGACCTACGAGCAGTACTTC. It encodes CASSLKTYEQYF.

This rearrangement joins TRBV29-1 to TRBJ2-7; TRBD2 aligns across 8 bases. The CDR3 is 12 residues long. Germline CDR1 SQVTM, CDR2 ANQGSEA. Losses at the gene ends were 5 bases for V and 5 bases for J; bases not matched to a gene: 5. CDR3 sequence: CSVSGGSDEQYF. For the CDR3, the DNA is TGCAGCGTTTCGGGAGGGTCCGACGAGCAGTACTTC.

This clonotype was found a few times. The chain recombines TRBV19 with TRBJ2-7; D is perhaps TRBD1 (6 bases). V lost 3 bases to trimming and J lost 2 bases, with 14 bases between them. This CDR3 spans 15 amino acids. Germline lookup yields CDR1 LNHDA and CDR2 SQIVND (reference sequence). This CDR3 reads CASSMTLDRPYEQYF. The DNA of the CDR3 is TGTGCCAGTAGTATGACCCTCGACAGGCCCTACGAGCAGTACTTC.

About this clonotype itself: A much larger clone is a single base away; this may be a read error. This rearrangement joins TRBV25-1 to TRBJ1-4; D call uncertain. V dropped 3 bases and J dropped 8 bases, with 13 bases sitting between them. The V gene's germline CDR1 is MGHDK and CDR2 SYGVNS. The length of the CDR3 is 14 residues. CDR3 protein: CASSDGPPREKLFF. The CDR3 nucleotides are TGTGCCAGCAGTGACGGTCCCCCTCGGGAAAAACTGTTTTTT.

The chain recombines TRBV7-2 with TRBJ1-6; 8 positions agree with TRBD1. The CDR3 has 18 residues. The J segment lost 10 bases and the V segment lost 1 base, leaving 15 bases of the junction unmatched. Germline CDR1 and CDR2: SGHTA and FQGNSA. In DNA, the CDR3 is TGTGCCAGCAGCTTAGACGGGGGCGCAGGGACAGGAACCTCACCCCTCCACTTT. It specifies CASSLDGGAGTGTSPLHF.

Comments on this clonotype: A read error may explain this, as a much larger clone is one base away. V and J are TRBV11-2 and TRBJ1-2; D is undetermined. The germline CDR1 and CDR2 sequences are SGHAT and FQNNGV. The CDR3 is made up of 12 amino acids. The CDR3 reads CASSPETDGHTF. Here the CDR3 DNA reads TGTGCCAGCAGCCCAGAAACCGATGGCCACACCTTC. Together with reference TRBV11-2 and TRBJ1-2, the CDR3 gives the full variable domain: EAGVAQSPRYKIIEKRQSVAFWCNPISGHATLYWYQQILGQGPKLLIQFQNNGVVDDSQLPKDRFSAERLKGVDSTLKIQPAKLEDSAVYLCASSPETDGHTFGSGTRLTVV.

The chain has TRBV2 and TRBJ2-5; perhaps D is TRBD1 or TRBD2 (5 bases each). V lost 8 bases and J 3 bases, leaving 13 bases between the germline ends. CDR1 and CDR2 (germline): SNHLY, FYNNEI. The CDR3 covers 13 residues. CDR3 sequence: CASSGGIKETQYF. DNA of the CDR3: TGTGCCAGCTCTGGGGGAATAAAAGAGACCCAGTACTTC.

This clonotype showed up just a few times. This rearrangement joins TRBV6-1 to TRBJ2-6, with no clear D. With 5 bases removed from V and 0 bases from J, the gap between germline ends came to 17 bases. From germline, CDR1 is MNHNS and CDR2 SASEGT. The CDR3 is 18 residues long. This CDR3 reads CASSYSTQTSSGANVLTF. CDR3 bases: TGTGCCAGCAGTTACTCGACACAAACAAGCTCTGGGGCCAACGTCCTGACTTTC.

The rearrangement links TRBV10-3 to TRBJ2-2, with 7 bases aligning to TRBD2. V lost 6 bases and J lost 8; bases outside the gene matches: 12. The CDR3 sequence is 15 residues long. Germline loops: CDR1 ENHRY, CDR2 SYGVKD. In DNA, the CDR3 is TGTGCCATCAGGGAACTAGCGTCAGTGACTGGGGAGCTGTTTTTT. This gives the protein CAIRELASVTGELFF.

The chain has TRBV27 and TRBJ2-7, with 7 bases that match TRBD1. CDR1 and CDR2 (germline): MNHEY, SMNVEV (reference sequence). This CDR3 spans 14 amino acids. With 6 bases clipped from V and 3 bases from J, the junction kept 8 bases outside the gene matches. CDR3 DNA: TGTGCCAGCAGGCCCGGACAGGTTAACTACGAGCAGTACTTC. Translating gives CASRPGQVNYEQYF.

This clonotype was picked up a small number of times. The chain carries TRBV12-3 or TRBV12-4 and TRBJ2-2; TRBD2 agrees at 7 bases. The V gene end was trimmed by 6 bases and the J gene end by 6 bases; junction bases not matched to a gene: 13. The CDR3 runs 16 residues. This chain's CDR3 is CASSSGGGGYPGELFF. CDR3 coding DNA: TGTGCCAGCAGCAGCGGTGGGGGGGGGTACCCCGGGGAGCTGTTTTTT.

This clonotype was counted between two and nine times. The chain employs TRBV12-3 or TRBV12-4 and TRBJ1-6; D is unresolved. The V gene lost 6 bases and the J gene lost 8 bases, with 14 bases spanning the gap. This CDR3 is 14 amino acids long. CDR3 amino acids: CASSGLRADSPLHF. The CDR3 region has the DNA TGTGCCAGCAGCGGACTCAGAGCGGATTCACCCCTCCACTTT.

The V and J genes are TRBV19 and TRBJ1-1; 11 nucleotides line up with TRBD1. Germline CDR1 is LNHDA and CDR2 is SQIVND (reference sequence). V was pared by 9 bases and J by 12 bases, with 3 bases of the junction left unmatched. The CDR3 consists of 10 residues. DNA of the CDR3: TGTGCCAGCGGACAGGGGGCGACTTTCTTT. Translation gives CASGQGATFF.

Details on this clonotype: One end of the junction does not line up with germline, which may come from a read error. The gene calls are TRBV5-1 and TRBJ2-7; D tentatively fits TRBD1 or TRBD2 (5 bases each). This CDR3 has 14 residues. Germline values: CDR1 SGHRS, CDR2 YFSETQ. CDR3 DNA sequence: TGCGCCGGCAGCTTTGGGGACCGCTCCTACGAGCAGTACTTC. Its protein product is CAGSFGDRSYEQYF. The full variable domain, completed using reference TRBV5-1 and TRBJ2-7, is KAGVTQTPRYLIKTRGQQVTLSCSPISGHRSVSWYQQTPGQGLQFLFEYFSETQRNKGNFPGRFSGRQFSNSRSEMNVSTLELGDSALYLCAGSFGDRSYEQYFGPGTRLTVT.

The J gene is TRBJ1-5, the V gene TRBV12-3 or TRBV12-4; 8 bases agree with TRBD1. The junction had 10 bases not matched to a gene; V was cut back by 5 bases and J by 7 bases. This CDR3 is built from 15 residues. The CDR3: CASSHPSGGRQPQHF. The CDR3 nucleotides are TGTGCCAGCAGTCACCCCTCAGGGGGCCGGCAGCCCCAGCATTTT.